Listed below are T cell receptor beta chains from one sample, sequenced in a study of regulatory T cells in long-lasting Graves disease. TCRdb independently ran MiXCR on the multiplex PCR reads; one entry per CDR3 protein. The repertoire consists of approximately 400,000 distinct CDR3 sequences, with roughly 24% occurring once and the leading ten covering approximately 27%. Sample: peripheral blood mononuclear cells (PBMCs), taken when the disease was refractory, from a patient treated with antithyroid drugs. All receptors derive from a woman aged 40-49 years with Graves disease. The CDR3 runs from the conserved cysteine through the conserved F or W. A D gene is named only where the DNA matches it firmly. Clone size is given for some rows only: seen once, a few or many times, or a class if the clone is expanded.

v_gene	abundance	j_gene	d_gene	CDR3aa	CDR3nt
TRBV6-1	few	TRBJ1-5	TRBD1	CASTDRVNQPQHF	TGTGCCAGCACCGACAGGGTCAATCAGCCCCAGCATTTT
TRBV7-9	few	TRBJ1-2	-	CASSLSQTGNYGYTF	TGTGCCAGCAGCTTGTCCCAAACAGGGAACTATGGCTACACCTTC
TRBV28	many	TRBJ2-4	TRBD1	CASSPSTGLGTKNIQYF	TGTGCCAGCAGTCCATCGACAGGGCTAGGTACCAAAAACATTCAGTACTTC
TRBV28	many	TRBJ1-6	-	CASSFPTVWTVSSYNSPLHF	TGTGCCAGCAGTTTTCCGACGGTCTGGACAGTGAGCTCCTATAATTCACCCCTCCACTTT
TRBV28	many	TRBJ1-3	TRBD1	CATTGAGGNTIYF	TGTGCCACTACAGGGGCTGGTGGAAACACCATATATTTT
TRBV9	few	TRBJ2-7	-	CASSAQGHEQYF	TGTGCCAGCAGCGCCCAGGGCCACGAGCAGTACTTC
TRBV6-5	-	TRBJ2-3	-	CASSYYAGLFTDTQYF	TGTGCCAGCAGTTACTACGCGGGGCTATTCACAGATACGCAGTATTTT
TRBV5-1	-	TRBJ1-1	-	CASSLEDRAFF	TGCGCCAGCAGCTTGGAAGACAGGGCTTTCTTT
TRBV28	many	TRBJ2-7	TRBD1	CASSNRGVREQYF	TGTGCCAGCAGTAACAGGGGAGTAAGGGAGCAGTACTTC
TRBV3-1	-	TRBJ2-4	-	CASSQELFVLDSNKNIQYF	TGTGCCAGCAGCCAAGAGTTATTTGTATTGGACTCAAATAAAAACATTCAGTACTTC
TRBV29-1	many	TRBJ2-5	-	CSVTGPQETQYF	TGCAGCGTCACGGGCCCACAAGAGACCCAGTACTTC
TRBV7-9	-	TRBJ2-2	-	CASSLQGPSNTGELFF	TGTGCCAGCAGCTTACAGGGACCGTCGAACACCGGGGAGCTGTTTTTT
TRBV20-1	many	TRBJ2-5	-	CSARDRRGETQYF	TGCAGTGCTAGAGACAGGCGGGGAGAGACCCAGTACTTC
TRBV6-5	-	TRBJ2-6	-	CASSYSLDGAGANVLTF	TGTGCCAGCAGTTACTCATTAGACGGCGCTGGGGCCAACGTCCTGACTTTC
TRBV28	many	TRBJ2-2	-	CASSLNPRSDTGELFF	TGTGCCAGCAGTTTAAATCCCCGAAGTGACACCGGGGAGCTGTTTTTT
TRBV9	once	TRBJ1-3	-	CASSAETGLRNTIYF	TGTGCCAGCAGCGCAGAGACAGGTTTGAGAAACACCATATATTTT
TRBV19	-	TRBJ1-5	-	CASSIMLSNQPQHF	TGTGCCAGTAGTATCATGTTGAGCAATCAGCCCCAGCATTTT
TRBV3-1	few	TRBJ2-7	TRBD2	CASSQPGLASYEQYF	TGTGCCAGCAGCCAACCGGGACTAGCGTCCTACGAGCAGTACTTC
TRBV7-2	-	TRBJ2-3	TRBD2	CASSLVTSGTDTQYF	TGTGCCAGCAGCTTAGTCACTAGCGGCACAGATACGCAGTATTTT
TRBV2	many	TRBJ1-2	TRBD1	CASKPDRVGYGYTF	TGTGCCAGCAAACCTGACAGGGTGGGTTATGGCTACACCTTC
TRBV20-1	few	TRBJ2-7	TRBD2	CSARSGGLAGLYEQYF	TGCAGTGCTAGATCGGGAGGCTTAGCGGGATTATACGAGCAGTACTTC
TRBV6-1	-	TRBJ1-1	-	CASSQIALGGLGNTEAFF	TGTGCCAGCAGTCAAATCGCATTGGGGGGCCTGGGGAACACTGAAGCTTTCTTT
TRBV10-3	few	TRBJ2-6	-	CAINDGWSGANVLTF	TGTGCCATCAATGACGGATGGTCTGGGGCCAACGTCCTGACTTTC
TRBV5-1	-	TRBJ1-1	TRBD1	CASSTGQGTEAFF	TGCGCCAGCAGCACGGGACAGGGTACAGAAGCTTTCTTT
TRBV11-2	many	TRBJ1-1	-	CASSLEGALTEAFF	TGTGCCAGCAGCTTAGAGGGGGCACTCACTGAAGCTTTCTTT
TRBV3-1	few	TRBJ1-6	-	CASSQVGRNSPLHF	TGTGCCAGCAGCCAAGTCGGCCGTAATTCACCCCTCCACTTT
TRBV6-1	many	TRBJ1-6	-	CASSLRLSRAGSPLHF	TGTGCCAGCAGTCTTAGGCTCTCCAGGGCGGGTTCACCCCTCCACTTT
TRBV5-1	-	TRBJ2-5	-	CASSLAPGGQETQYF	TGCGCCAGCAGCTTGGCCCCAGGGGGGCAAGAGACCCAGTACTTC
TRBV10-3	few	TRBJ2-7	-	CAISAGGSGYEQYF	TGTGCCATCAGTGCTGGGGGGAGTGGGTACGAGCAGTACTTC
TRBV20-1	many	TRBJ1-6	-	CTVGTGTDNSPLHF	TGCACCGTGGGGACCGGAACCGATAATTCACCCCTCCACTTT
TRBV6-1	few	TRBJ2-2	TRBD2	CASSPGHFPGLAGGRYTGELFF	TGTGCCAGTAGTCCGGGACACTTCCCGGGACTAGCGGGAGGCAGGTATACCGGGGAGCTGTTTTTT
TRBV11-2	many	TRBJ2-5	TRBD2	CASSSGLAGRTDETQYF	TGTGCCAGCAGCTCCGGGCTAGCGGGAAGGACGGACGAGACCCAGTACTTC
TRBV29-1	once	TRBJ2-3	TRBD2	CSATLAGGTDTQYF	TGCAGCGCCACCCTAGCGGGAGGCACAGATACGCAGTATTTT